The 26 T cell receptor beta chains below come from one sample, sequenced in a study of blood T cells in healthy people across ages. It was with a sample-barcoded 5' primer and a J-beta primer mix that a second PCR of roughly 6 to 12 cycles was run. One entry per CDR3 protein results from TCRdb running MiXCR on the 5' RACE reads. Of 750,000 to 1,000,000 distinct CDR3 sequences listed, about 27% are singletons. The sample was also linked to a second study, of T cells of mothers and their children.

Sequencing used blood. Receptor source: a woman in her forties in good health.

With respect to this clonotype: Possible read error: a much larger clone is one base away. The rearrangement links TRBV9 to TRBJ2-1; no firm D call. Germline V gives CDR1 SGDLS, CDR2 YYNGEE. The V end lost 3 bases, the J end lost 6 bases, and 25 bases lay between the germline ends. The CDR3 loop spans 18 amino acids. The CDR3 sequence: CASSEYPLCVRLGNEQFF. Here the CDR3 DNA reads TGTGCCAGCAGCGAATATCCACTTTGCGTTCGGTTGGGCAATGAGCAGTTCTTC.

This clonotype was counted only a few times. The rearrangement uses TRBV6-1 and TRBJ2-3; D may be TRBD1 (6 bases). This CDR3 has 14 amino acids. Germline V lookup: CDR1 MNHNS, CDR2 SASEGT. Trimming stripped 5 bases from V and 4 bases from J, with 13 bases between. The DNA for the CDR3 is TGTGCCAGCAGTAAACAGGGCCAAGCAGATACGCAGTATTTT. Amino acid sequence: CASSKQGQADTQYF.

This clonotype has ten or more counts. This sequence joins TRBV29-1 and TRBJ1-2; 7 bases fit TRBD1. Looked up from germline, CDR1 is SQVTM and CDR2 is ANQGSEA. After removal of 5 bases from V and 6 bases from J, the junction contained 6 bases not matched to a gene. The CDR3 has 12 residues. CDR3 coding DNA: TGCAGCGTTACCCGGACAGGAGATGGCTACACCTTC. Translating gives CSVTRTGDGYTF.

The chain carries TRBV11-2 and TRBJ2-5, with D uncertain. Germline values: CDR1 SGHAT, CDR2 FQNNGV. The CDR3 is made up of 14 amino acids. The V and J ends lost 3 bases and 5 bases respectively, with 13 bases between them. As DNA, the CDR3 is TGTGCCAGCAGCTTGATCGCTAGTCGGGAGACCCAGTACTTC. Translating it yields CASSLIASRETQYF.

This clonotype was observed a handful of times. The chain employs TRBV7-8 and TRBJ1-1; the D gene is possibly TRBD1 (6 bases). This CDR3 comprises 14 residues. Trimming removed 6 bases from V and 1 base from J, with 12 bases in between. Germline CDR1 is SGHVS and CDR2 is FQNEAQ. CDR3 sequence: CASRQQGTNTEAFF. The CDR3 coding sequence is TGTGCCAGCAGGCAACAGGGAACGAACACTGAAGCTTTCTTT.

About this clonotype itself: Given a much more abundant clone one base away, this may be a read error. The J gene is TRBJ2-7, the V gene TRBV7-7; D perhaps matches TRBD2 (6 bases). The CDR3 runs to 14 residues. Germline CDR1 is SSHAT and CDR2 is FNYEAQ (reference sequence). The CDR3, as DNA: TGTGCTAGCAGCCCCACCCAGTACGGGGAGGCCCAGTACTTC. Amino acid sequence: CASSPTQYGEAQYF.

CDR3 coding DNA: TGCGCCAGCAGCTGGGCCTTAGGGGGCCGTGGCTACACCTTC. Amino acid sequence: CASSWALGGRGYTF. The chain links TRBV5-1 to TRBJ1-2, with 7 bases aligning to TRBD1. V lost 3 bases to trimming and J lost 7 bases; unmatched junction nucleotides: 9. Germline V gene data show CDR1 as SGHRS and CDR2 as YFSETQ. The CDR3 runs 14 residues.

This clonotype was found many times. CDR3 bases: TGTGCCAGCAGCTTAAGCGCGGGACGTGAGACCCAGTACTTC. Translated, it gives CASSLSAGRETQYF. The genes are TRBV7-9 and TRBJ2-5; D may be TRBD2 (6 bases). The CDR3 spans 14 residues. V was trimmed by 2 bases and J by 5 bases, leaving 12 bases between them. CDR1 and CDR2 from the germline V gene are SEHNR and FQNEAQ (reference sequence).

The chain has TRBV6-5 and TRBJ2-3, with 9 bases identical to TRBD2. Germline loops: CDR1 MNHEY, CDR2 SVGAGI. This CDR3 has 19 amino acids. V shed 2 bases and J 6 bases; nucleotides not matched to a gene: 18. In nucleotides, the CDR3 is TGTGCCAGCAGTTACGGGTTTCTCGGGCGGCTAGCGGGGCCGGATACGCAGTATTTT. The encoded protein is CASSYGFLGRLAGPDTQYF.

V usage is TRBV6-5 and J usage is TRBJ2-2; D is undetermined. The CDR3 loop spans 14 amino acids. Germline lookup yields CDR1 MNHEY and CDR2 SVGAGI. Trimming stripped 1 base from V and 5 bases from J, with 8 bases between. In DNA, the CDR3 is TGTGCCAGCAGTTACTTGCGAGGTACCGGGGAGCTGTTTTTT. Protein product: CASSYLRGTGELFF.

This clonotype has only a few counts. The chain recombines TRBV7-3 with TRBJ1-2, with 11 positions matching TRBD1. Germline CDR1 is SGHTA and CDR2 is FQGTGA. CDR3 length equals 17 residues. V lost 0 bases to trimming and J lost 2 bases; unmatched junction nucleotides: 5. In nucleotides, the CDR3 is TGTGCCAGCAGCTTAACGGGCGGACAGGGGGCCAACTATGGCTACACCTTC. Its protein is CASSLTGGQGANYGYTF.

This sequence joins TRBV9 and TRBJ2-3, with a possible D match to TRBD1 (7 bases). Germline V gene data show CDR1 as SGDLS and CDR2 as YYNGEE. The CDR3 covers 17 residues. V gave up 10 bases and J gave up 4 bases, with 28 bases separating them. The CDR3 bases are TGTGCCGAGAGGGGGGAGAGACAGGGCGGAGATCCAGATACGCAGTATTTT. Translating it yields CAERGERQGGDPDTQYF.

The gene calls are TRBV2 and TRBJ2-4; D gene uncertain. The J call is uncertain, as TRBJ2-7 better fits the DNA end. Germline CDR1 reads SNHLY; CDR2 reads FYNNEI. The CDR3 extends over 10 amino acids. DNA for the CDR3: TGTGCCAGTGTGGGGTACGAGCAGTACTTC. Translation: CASVGYEQYF.

This clonotype was counted ten times or more. The chain has TRBV10-3 and TRBJ1-1; 7 nucleotides agree with TRBD1. CDR1 is ENHRY, CDR2 SYGVKD, per germline. The CDR3 is 14 residues long. Trimming removed 7 bases from V and 1 base from J; junction bases left unmatched: 6. CDR3 amino acids: CAIKAGQTNTEAFF. The CDR3 DNA sequence: TGTGCCATCAAGGCGGGACAGACGAACACTGAAGCTTTCTTT.

This clonotype was recorded a few times. The rearrangement joins TRBV5-1 to TRBJ1-1; D may be TRBD1 (6 bases). Germline V lookup: CDR1 SGHRS, CDR2 YFSETQ. Trimming took 5 bases from V and 3 from J, leaving 17 bases between them. The CDR3 runs to 15 residues. This CDR3 reads CASSFGGGGDTEAFF. The CDR3 nucleotides are TGCGCCAGCAGTTTCGGAGGGGGAGGTGACACTGAAGCTTTCTTT.

V is TRBV6-6 and J is TRBJ1-2; D remains unclear. Germline loops: CDR1 MNHNY, CDR2 SVGAGI (reference sequence). CDR3 size: 13 residues. V shed 2 bases and J shed 6 bases, with 10 bases lying between them. CDR3 amino acids: CASSYERFHGYTF. The CDR3 DNA reads as TGTGCCAGCAGTTACGAACGGTTCCATGGCTACACCTTC.

The CDR3 sequence is CASRFNSYTDTQYF. The CDR3 region has the DNA TGTGCCAGCAGGTTCAATTCCTACACAGATACGCAGTATTTT. This sequence joins TRBV6-5 and TRBJ2-3; unclear D gene. Germline V gives CDR1 MNHEY, CDR2 SVGAGI. This CDR3 is 14 amino acids long. V lost 6 bases, J lost 2 bases, and 12 bases lay in between.

The chain joins TRBV5-5 to TRBJ1-2, with D unresolved. CDR1 and CDR2 (germline): SGHKS, YYEKEE (reference sequence). V was trimmed by 5 bases and J by 8 bases, leaving 19 bases between them. The CDR3 has 14 residues. CDR3 nucleotides: TGTGCCAGCAGGCACGAGACGGAAGGTTACGGCTACACCTTC. As protein: CASRHETEGYGYTF.

The chain is built from TRBV5-1 and TRBJ2-1; D is unresolved. The CDR3 extends over 13 amino acids. The germline V gene has CDR1 SGHRS and CDR2 YFSETQ. Trimming stripped 4 bases from V and 3 bases from J, with 8 bases between. The CDR3 spells CASSHEYYNEQFF. The CDR3 DNA sequence: TGCGCCAGCAGCCACGAGTACTACAATGAGCAGTTCTTC. Complete variable domain (other parts from reference TRBV5-1 and TRBJ2-1): KAGVTQTPRYLIKTRGQQVTLSCSPISGHRSVSWYQQTPGQGLQFLFEYFSETQRNKGNFPGRFSGRQFSNSRSEMNVSTLELGDSALYLCASSHEYYNEQFFGPGTRLTVL.

The J gene is TRBJ2-7, the V gene TRBV18; D is possibly TRBD1 or TRBD2 (5 bases each). Trimming took off 4 bases at V and 3 bases at J, with 16 bases between the two ends. The CDR3 loop spans 15 amino acids. Germline V gene data show CDR1 as KGHSH and CDR2 as LQKENI. The CDR3 sequence is CASSLQDSGGYEQYF. CDR3 bases: TGTGCCAGCTCACTGCAAGACAGTGGGGGCTACGAGCAGTACTTC.

The table lists this clonotype with a few counts. The chain uses TRBV20-1 and TRBJ1-4, with D possibly TRBD1 on 6 matching bases. V shed 5 bases and J shed 7 bases, with 17 bases lying between them. The CDR3 is 14 amino acids. Per the germline V gene, CDR1 is DFQATT and CDR2 is SNEGSKA (reference sequence). The CDR3 loop is CSALHRVRGEKLFF. As DNA, the CDR3 is TGCAGTGCTCTCCACAGGGTTCGGGGTGAAAAACTGTTTTTT.

The chain joins TRBV18 to TRBJ1-1, with D possibly matching TRBD1 (5 bases). Germline V gene data show CDR1 as KGHSH and CDR2 as LQKENI. This CDR3 is 15 amino acids long. The ends were cut back, 2 bases at V and 0 bases at J, with 10 bases in the middle. The CDR3 nucleotides read TGTGCCAGCTCACCAGGGACCCACATGAACACTGAAGCTTTCTTT. Translating it yields CASSPGTHMNTEAFF.

This clonotype was seen more than once but under ten times. The chain employs TRBV5-1 and TRBJ2-1, with 7 bases identical to TRBD1. The germline gives CDR1 SGHRS, CDR2 YFSETQ. The CDR3 is 16 residues long. V was pared by 4 bases and J by 2 bases, with 9 bases of the junction left unmatched. The CDR3 loop is CASSADRDSPYNEQFF. The CDR3 nucleotides are TGCGCCAGCAGCGCGGACCGGGACAGTCCCTACAATGAGCAGTTCTTC. The variable domain in full, with the rest retrieved from reference TRBV5-1 and TRBJ2-1, is KAGVTQTPRYLIKTRGQQVTLSCSPISGHRSVSWYQQTPGQGLQFLFEYFSETQRNKGNFPGRFSGRQFSNSRSEMNVSTLELGDSALYLCASSADRDSPYNEQFFGPGTRLTVL.

This clonotype was picked up a small number of times. J is TRBJ2-3 and V is TRBV20-1, with D hard to call. The CDR3 spans 12 residues. Germline V gene sequence: CDR1 DFQATT, CDR2 SNEGSKA (reference sequence). V was cut by 5 bases and J by 6 bases, with 12 bases left in between. CDR3 sequence reads: CSAPDQLDTQYF. The DNA of the CDR3 is TGCAGTGCTCCGGACCAGTTGGATACGCAGTATTTT.

The chain couples TRBV10-3 to TRBJ1-1; D remains unclear. Germline CDR1 is ENHRY and CDR2 is SYGVKD. This CDR3 has 11 residues. With 3 bases removed from V and 8 bases from J, the gap between germline ends came to 7 bases. CDR3 loop: CAISERGEAFF. CDR3 coding DNA: TGTGCCATCAGTGAAAGAGGGGAAGCTTTCTTT.

In its sample, this clonotype was seen many times. The rearrangement links TRBV7-8 to TRBJ2-3; 8 bases agree with TRBD1. The trim removed 6 bases at V and 5 bases at J, leaving 10 bases unmatched. The CDR3 covers 15 residues. Germline CDR1 is SGHVS and CDR2 is FQNEAQ. Here the CDR3 reads CASRDDRGLRDTQYF. The DNA of the CDR3 is TGTGCCAGCAGGGACGACAGGGGTTTAAGAGATACGCAGTATTTT.